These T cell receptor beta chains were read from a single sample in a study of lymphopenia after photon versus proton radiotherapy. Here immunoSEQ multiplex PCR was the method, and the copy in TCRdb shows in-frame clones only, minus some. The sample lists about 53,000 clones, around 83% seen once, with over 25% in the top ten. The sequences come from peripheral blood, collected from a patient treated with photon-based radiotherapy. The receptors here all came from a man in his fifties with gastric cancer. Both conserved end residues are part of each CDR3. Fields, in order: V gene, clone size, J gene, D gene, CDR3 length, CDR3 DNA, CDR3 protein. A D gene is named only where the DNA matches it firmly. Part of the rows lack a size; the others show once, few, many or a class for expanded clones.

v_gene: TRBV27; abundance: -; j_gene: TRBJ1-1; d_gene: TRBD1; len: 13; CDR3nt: TGTGCCAGCAGGGACAGGGGGTTCACTGAAGCTTTCTTT; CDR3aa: CASRDRGFTEAFF
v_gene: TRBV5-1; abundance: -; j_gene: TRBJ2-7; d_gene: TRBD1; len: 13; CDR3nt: TGCGCCAGCAGCTCGGGACAGATGGGGGAGCAGTACTTC; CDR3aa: CASSSGQMGEQYF
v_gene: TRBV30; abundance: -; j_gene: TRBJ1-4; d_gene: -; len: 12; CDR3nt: TGTGCCTGGAGTTGGGGGAATGAAAAACTGTTTTTT; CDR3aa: CAWSWGNEKLFF
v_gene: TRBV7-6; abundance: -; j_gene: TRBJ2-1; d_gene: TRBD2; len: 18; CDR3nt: TGTGCCAGCAGCTTAGCCCGGCGGGAGGGCCTGGGGCACAATGAGCAGTTCTTC; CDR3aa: CASSLARREGLGHNEQFF
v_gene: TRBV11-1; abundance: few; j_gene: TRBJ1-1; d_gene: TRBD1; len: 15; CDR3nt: TGTGCCAGCAGCTTAGAGACAGGGCGGAACACTGAAGCTTTCTTT; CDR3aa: CASSLETGRNTEAFF
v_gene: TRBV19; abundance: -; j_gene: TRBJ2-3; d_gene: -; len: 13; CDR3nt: TGTGCCAGTAGTATAGGGCTAGCTGATACGCAGTATTTT; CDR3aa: CASSIGLADTQYF
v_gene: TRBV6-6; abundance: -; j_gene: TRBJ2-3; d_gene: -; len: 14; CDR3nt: TGTGCCAGCAGGGAGGATACTAGCACAGATACGCAGTATTTT; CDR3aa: CASREDTSTDTQYF
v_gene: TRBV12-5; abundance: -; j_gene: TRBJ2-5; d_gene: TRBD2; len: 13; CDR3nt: TGTGCTAGTAGCGGGAGGGGACTGGAGACCCAGTACTTC; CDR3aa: CASSGRGLETQYF
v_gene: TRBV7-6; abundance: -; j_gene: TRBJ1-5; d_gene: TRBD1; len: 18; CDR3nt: TGTGCCAGCCACTTTCGGGGGATCCGGGACAGGGGGAGTCAGCCCCAGCATTTT; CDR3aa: CASHFRGIRDRGSQPQHF
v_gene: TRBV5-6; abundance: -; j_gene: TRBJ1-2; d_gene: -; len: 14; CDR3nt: TGTGCCAGCAGCTTGACAGGGATTTCCTATGGCTACACCTTC; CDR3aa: CASSLTGISYGYTF
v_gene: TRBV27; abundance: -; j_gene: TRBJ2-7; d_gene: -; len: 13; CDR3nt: TGTGCCAGCAGTTTAGGCGGGACTCGTGAGCAGTACTTC; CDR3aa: CASSLGGTREQYF
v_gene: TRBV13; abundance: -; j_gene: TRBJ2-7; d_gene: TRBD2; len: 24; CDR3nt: TGTGCCAGCAGCGCTCTCCAAGGGCGGGACAGGGGAGGACTAGCGGGATTCGGCTTTGACGAGCAGTACTTC; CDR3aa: CASSALQGRDRGGLAGFGFDEQYF
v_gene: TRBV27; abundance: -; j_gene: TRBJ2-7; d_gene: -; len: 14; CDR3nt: TGTGCCAGCAGTTTATTGAGTGCCCTGGGGGAGCAGTACTTC; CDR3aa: CASSLLSALGEQYF
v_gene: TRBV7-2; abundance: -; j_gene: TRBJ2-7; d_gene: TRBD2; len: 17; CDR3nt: TGTGCCAGCAGCTTAGCCCCACTAGCGCTGAGCTCCTACGAGCAGTACTTC; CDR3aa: CASSLAPLALSSYEQYF
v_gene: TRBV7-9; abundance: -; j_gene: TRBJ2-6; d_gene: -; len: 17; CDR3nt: TGTGCCAGCAGCTTGGCAGGGGTGGCCTCTGGGGCCAACGTCCTGACTTTC; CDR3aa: CASSLAGVASGANVLTF
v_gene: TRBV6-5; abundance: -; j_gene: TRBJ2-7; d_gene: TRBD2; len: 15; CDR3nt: TGTGCCAGCAGTTACTCGCCTAGCGGGAGGGACGAGCAGTACTTC; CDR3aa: CASSYSPSGRDEQYF
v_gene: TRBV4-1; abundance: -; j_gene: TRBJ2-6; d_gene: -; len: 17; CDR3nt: TGCGCCAGCAGCCAGGGGGGGGCGCGCTCTGGGGCCAACGTCCTGACTTTC; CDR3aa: CASSQGGARSGANVLTF
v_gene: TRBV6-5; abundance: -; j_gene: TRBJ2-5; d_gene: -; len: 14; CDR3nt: TGTGCCAGCAGTTACGAGCGGCGGGAAGAGACCCAGTACTTC; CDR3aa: CASSYERREETQYF
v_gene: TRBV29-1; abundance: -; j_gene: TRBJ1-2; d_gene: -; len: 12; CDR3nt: TGCAGCGTTGACTCGGTTAACTATGGCTACACCTTC; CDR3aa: CSVDSVNYGYTF
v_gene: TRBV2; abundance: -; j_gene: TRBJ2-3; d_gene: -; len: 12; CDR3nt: TGTGCCAGCTCGATACTGGCCGATACGCAGTATTTT; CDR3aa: CASSILADTQYF
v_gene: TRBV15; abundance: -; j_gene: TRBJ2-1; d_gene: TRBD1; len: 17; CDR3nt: TGTGCCACCAGCAGAGCCCCCGGGACAGGGACCTACAATGAGCAGTTCTTC; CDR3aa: CATSRAPGTGTYNEQFF
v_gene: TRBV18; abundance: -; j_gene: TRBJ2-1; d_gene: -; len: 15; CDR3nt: TGTGCCAGCTCACCCACCTTAGCGTCCTACAATGAGCAGTTCTTC; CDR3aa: CASSPTLASYNEQFF
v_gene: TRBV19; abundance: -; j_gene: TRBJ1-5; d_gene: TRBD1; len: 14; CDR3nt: TGTGCCAGTAGCCGGGACAGGGGTTATCAGCCCCAGCATTTT; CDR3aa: CASSRDRGYQPQHF
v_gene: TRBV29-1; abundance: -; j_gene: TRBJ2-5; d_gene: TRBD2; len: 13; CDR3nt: TGCAGCACGAGGACTAGCGGGAGAGAGACCCAGTACTTC; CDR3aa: CSTRTSGRETQYF
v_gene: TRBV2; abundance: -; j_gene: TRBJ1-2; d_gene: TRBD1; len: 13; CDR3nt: TGTGCCAGCAGTGCCGACAGGGACTATGGCTACACCTTC; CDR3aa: CASSADRDYGYTF
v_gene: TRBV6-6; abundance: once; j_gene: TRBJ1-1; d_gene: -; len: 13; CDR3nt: TGTGCCAGCAGGTACAGGGTGAACACTGAAGCTTTCTTT; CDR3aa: CASRYRVNTEAFF
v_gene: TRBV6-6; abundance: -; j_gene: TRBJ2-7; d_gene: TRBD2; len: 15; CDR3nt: TGTGCCAGCAGTCCCGGGACTAGCGTTTACTACGAGCAGTACTTC; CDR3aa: CASSPGTSVYYEQYF
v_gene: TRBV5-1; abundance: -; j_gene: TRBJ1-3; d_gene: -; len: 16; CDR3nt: TGCGCCAGCAGCACGGGACGGGTGGGCTTTGGAAACACCATATATTTT; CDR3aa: CASSTGRVGFGNTIYF
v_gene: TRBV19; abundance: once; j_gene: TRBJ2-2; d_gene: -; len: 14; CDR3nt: TGTGCCAGTAGTATGTCACGCTGGCCCGGGGAGCTGTTTTTT; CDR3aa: CASSMSRWPGELFF
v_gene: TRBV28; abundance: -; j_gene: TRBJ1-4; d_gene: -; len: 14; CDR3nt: TGTGCCAGCACCCCTGCCAGGGGAAGGGAAAAACTGTTTTTT; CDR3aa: CASTPARGREKLFF
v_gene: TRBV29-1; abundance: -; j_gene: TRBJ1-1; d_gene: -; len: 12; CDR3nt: TGCAGCGTTGGAAAGGGGGACACTGAAGCTTTCTTT; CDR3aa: CSVGKGDTEAFF
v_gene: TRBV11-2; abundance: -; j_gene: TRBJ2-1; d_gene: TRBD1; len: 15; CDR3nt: TGTGCCAGCAGCTCCACAGGGGGTACCTACAATGAGCAGTTCTTC; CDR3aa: CASSSTGGTYNEQFF
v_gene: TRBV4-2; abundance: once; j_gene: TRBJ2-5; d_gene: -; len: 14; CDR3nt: TGTGCCAGCAGCCAAGACGGGACCCAAGAGACCCAGTACTTC; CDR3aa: CASSQDGTQETQYF
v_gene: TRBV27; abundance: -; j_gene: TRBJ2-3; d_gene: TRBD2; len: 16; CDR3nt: TGTGCCAGCAGTTTCTCGACTAGCGGGTACACAGATACGCAGTATTTT; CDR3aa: CASSFSTSGYTDTQYF